The 32 T cell receptor beta chains below were found in one sample sequenced in a study of response to subunit inactivated influenza vaccine. MiXCR was run by TCRdb on the RT-PCR reads, yielding one entry per CDR3 protein. Here the sample spans about 520,000 distinct CDR3 sequences, 11% being singletons. The sample in question was PBMCs from blood, obtained about 40 days after vaccination. The receptors stem from a man aged 50-60 years who received an inactivated influenza vaccine.

V usage is TRBV5-6 and J usage is TRBJ2-5, with D perhaps matching TRBD2 (5 bases). The germline V gene encodes CDR1 SGHDT and CDR2 YYEEEE. The V gene lost 1 base and the J gene lost 1 base, with 11 bases spanning the gap. The CDR3 is 15 residues long. The CDR3 bases are TGTGCCAGCAGCTTGATCAGCGGAATCCAAGAGACCCAGTACTTC. It encodes CASSLISGIQETQYF.

This clonotype was picked up many times. The chain joins TRBV27 to TRBJ2-7; D uncertain. Trimming took off 5 bases at V and 3 bases at J, with 11 bases between the two ends. The CDR3 consists of 13 residues. Looked up from germline, CDR1 is MNHEY and CDR2 is SMNVEV (reference sequence). The CDR3 sequence: CASSAGTFYEQYF. CDR3 coding DNA: TGTGCCAGCAGTGCCGGAACCTTCTACGAGCAGTACTTC.

This chain links TRBV12-3 or TRBV12-4 with TRBJ1-5, with unresolved D. This CDR3 has 14 residues. V dropped 6 bases and J dropped 9 bases, with 18 bases sitting between them. CDR3 sequence: CASSRMLEGGPQHF. The CDR3 DNA sequence: TGTGCCAGCAGCCGCATGTTGGAGGGAGGGCCCCAGCATTTT.

The chain joins TRBV15 to TRBJ2-7; D ambiguous. The ends were cut back, 4 bases at V and 1 base at J, with 8 bases in the middle. Germline V gene data show CDR1 as LNHNV and CDR2 as YYDKDF (reference sequence). This CDR3 region has 13 residues. The CDR3 loop reads CATSTRVSYEQYF. The CDR3, as DNA: TGTGCCACCAGCACCCGGGTTTCCTACGAGCAGTACTTC.

This clonotype has only a few counts. The DNA for the CDR3 is TGTGCCAGCAGCCCCATCGCGGGGGACTTACATGAGCAGTTCTTC. It is translated as CASSPIAGDLHEQFF. The chain is built from TRBV7-3 and TRBJ2-1, with 7 bases matching TRBD2. The CDR3 contains 15 residues. The V gene's germline CDR1 is SGHTA and CDR2 FQGTGA. Trimming removed 5 bases from V and 8 bases from J; junction bases left unmatched: 12. The full variable domain, in which reference TRBV7-3 and TRBJ2-1 provide the parts outside the CDR3, is GAGVSQTPSNKVTEKGKYVELRCDPISGHTALYWYRQSLGQGPEFLIYFQGTGAADDSGLPNDRFFAVRPEGSVSTLKIQRTERGDSAVYLCASSPIAGDLHEQFFGPGTRLTVL.

The chain uses TRBV10-3 and TRBJ2-5, with D hard to call. From germline, CDR1 is ENHRY and CDR2 SYGVKD. Trimming took 5 bases from V and 5 from J, leaving 12 bases between them. The CDR3 length is 13 residues. The CDR3, as DNA: TGTGCCATCAGTCCGGACCCTGTTGAGACCCAGTACTTC. It is translated as CAISPDPVETQYF.

This sequence joins TRBV3-1 and TRBJ2-7; no clear D. Germline V gives CDR1 LGHDT, CDR2 YNNKEL (reference sequence). Between the trimmed V and J ends, which lost 3 bases and 6 bases, there was a span of 9 bases. The CDR3 runs to 12 residues. For the CDR3, the DNA is TGTGCCAGCAGCCACCACTTCGGCGAGCAGTACTTC. It yields the protein CASSHHFGEQYF.

This clonotype showed up many times. The rearrangement links TRBV3-1 to TRBJ1-2; D unresolved. Germline V gene sequence: CDR1 LGHDT, CDR2 YNNKEL (reference sequence). Trimming took 4 bases from V and 7 from J, leaving 10 bases between them. There are 12 residues in the CDR3. The CDR3, as DNA: TGTGCCAGCAGCCGACAAAAACTTGGCTACACCTTC. Its protein is CASSRQKLGYTF.

This clonotype was detected only a few times. The chain couples TRBV29-1 to TRBJ1-2; tentative D call: TRBD1 (5 bases). V shed 3 bases and J shed 3 bases, with 20 bases lying between them. CDR3 size: 16 residues. The germline CDR1 and CDR2 sequences are SQVTM and ANQGSEA. The CDR3 protein is CSVDFRPGWRDYGYTF. The CDR3 DNA follows: TGCAGCGTTGATTTCCGGCCAGGGTGGAGGGACTATGGCTACACCTTC.

This clonotype showed up many times. The DNA of the CDR3 is TGTGCCAGCAGCGGCCGGACTAGCGGGAGTCGAGAGACCCAGTACTTC. Translated, it gives CASSGRTSGSRETQYF. The V and J genes are TRBV9 and TRBJ2-5, with 13 bases identical to TRBD2. The CDR3 consists of 16 residues. With 3 bases clipped from V and 4 bases from J, the junction kept 6 bases outside the gene matches. Germline V gives CDR1 SGDLS, CDR2 YYNGEE.

This clonotype came up many times. The chain employs TRBV2 and TRBJ1-1; maybe TRBD1 (6 bases). Trimming stripped 7 bases from V and 11 bases from J, with 14 bases between. CDR1 SNHLY and CDR2 FYNNEI come from the germline V gene. The CDR3 loop spans 11 amino acids. Written as DNA, the CDR3 is TGTGCCAGCAACCGTCGGGGGGCGGCTTTCTTT. It specifies CASNRRGAAFF.

This clonotype was detected only a few times. The chain carries TRBV12-3 or TRBV12-4 and TRBJ1-1; D is uncertain. Trimming stripped 5 bases from V and 1 base from J, with 11 bases between. The CDR3 covers 14 residues. This CDR3 reads CASSKIWANTEAFF. CDR3 sequence (DNA): TGTGCCAGCAGTAAAATATGGGCGAACACTGAAGCTTTCTTT.

V usage is TRBV20-1 and J usage is TRBJ2-5; D uncertain. Between the trimmed V and J ends, which lost 3 bases and 7 bases, there was a span of 15 bases. The CDR3 length is 13 residues. The germline V gene encodes CDR1 DFQATT and CDR2 SNEGSKA (reference sequence). The CDR3 spells CSARGGTLGTQYF. CDR3 in DNA: TGCAGTGCTAGGGGTGGAACATTGGGGACCCAGTACTTC.

The rearrangement uses TRBV20-1 and TRBJ2-3, with TRBD2 matching 9 bases. This CDR3 is built from 16 residues. Germline V gene data show CDR1 as DFQATT and CDR2 as SNEGSKA (reference sequence). J lost 8 bases, V lost 0 bases, and 12 bases had no gene match. DNA for the CDR3: TGCAGTGCTAGAGATGAATGGCTAGCGGGGCCCGGTACGCAGTATTTT. Translation gives CSARDEWLAGPGTQYF.

This clonotype was seen at least ten times. This chain joins TRBV4-1 and TRBJ1-6; 9 positions agree with TRBD1. CDR1 MGHRA and CDR2 YSYEKL come from the germline V gene. The CDR3 is 16 amino acids. The V segment lost 3 bases and the J segment 4 bases; nucleotides outside the gene matches: 4. The CDR3 DNA reads as TGCGCCAGCAGCCAGGGGACAGGGCCTTATAATTCACCCCTCCACTTT. Protein product: CASSQGTGPYNSPLHF.

This clonotype was recorded a few times. The chain employs TRBV4-1 and TRBJ2-7, with TRBD1 as a possible D gene (6 bases). The CDR3 sequence is 14 residues long. V was shortened by 5 bases and J by 2 bases, with 13 bases between the two germline ends. Germline V gene data show CDR1 as MGHRA and CDR2 as YSYEKL. CDR3: CASSYPGHTYEQYF. The CDR3 nucleotides read TGCGCCAGCAGCTATCCGGGACATACCTACGAGCAGTACTTC.

This clonotype has a count of ten or more. The chain's CDR3 is CASSLVAGEQFF. The CDR3 coding sequence is TGTGCCAGCAGTTTAGTGGCAGGTGAGCAGTTCTTC. J is TRBJ2-1 and V is TRBV28; D gene ambiguous. Trimming removed 2 bases at V and 9 bases at J, with 8 bases between. Germline V gene sequence: CDR1 MDHEN, CDR2 SYDVKM. This CDR3 spans 12 amino acids.

This clonotype was recorded many times. V usage is TRBV12-3 or TRBV12-4 and J usage is TRBJ1-2; 7 bases fit TRBD1. V trimming: 6 bases; J trimming: 4 bases; junction bases outside the gene matches: 14. This CDR3 region has 16 residues. CDR3 sequence: CASSPTTGADGYGYTF. DNA for the CDR3: TGTGCCAGCAGCCCAACCACAGGGGCAGATGGCTATGGCTACACCTTC.

This clonotype was recorded at least ten times. The chain uses TRBV29-1 and TRBJ2-7, with D tentatively TRBD2 (7 bases). V lost 1 base and J 3 bases, leaving 16 bases between the germline ends. The V gene's germline CDR1 is SQVTM and CDR2 ANQGSEA. The CDR3 is 15 amino acids. CDR3 residues: CSVEGWEGGIYEQYF. The CDR3 coding sequence is TGCAGCGTTGAAGGATGGGAGGGGGGAATCTACGAGCAGTACTTC.

This clonotype was detected a few times. This chain uses TRBV4-2 with TRBJ2-3; 7 positions match TRBD2. J was trimmed by 2 bases and V by 0 bases; bases with no gene match: 5. The CDR3 has 16 amino acids. Per germline, CDR1 LGHNA and CDR2 YNFKEQ. DNA of the CDR3: TGTGCCAGCAGCCAAGATCACAGCGGGGTCACAGATACGCAGTATTTT. It encodes CASSQDHSGVTDTQYF.

V gene TRBV27 combines with J gene TRBJ2-7; TRBD2 aligns across 8 bases. Germline V gene data show CDR1 as MNHEY and CDR2 as SMNVEV (reference sequence). J lost 5 bases, V lost 4 bases, and 10 bases had no gene match. The CDR3 sequence is 15 residues long. Here the CDR3 reads CASSSPAGGRDEQYF. CDR3 DNA sequence: TGTGCCAGCAGTTCACCTGCGGGGGGAAGAGACGAGCAGTACTTC.

A single count supports this clonotype. The rearrangement joins TRBV11-1 to TRBJ2-7; TRBD2 aligns across 7 bases. There are 14 residues in the CDR3. The V gene's germline CDR1 is SGHAT and CDR2 FQDESV (reference sequence). V was clipped by 4 bases and J by 3 bases; unmatched bases: 6. Here the CDR3 reads CASSSGEGSYEQYF. The CDR3 coding sequence is TGTGCCAGCAGCTCCGGGGAGGGGAGCTACGAGCAGTACTTC.

The rearrangement uses TRBV6-1 and TRBJ1-1, with D possibly matching TRBD1 (6 bases). Trimming shortened V by 3 bases and J by 5 bases, and 16 bases separated the two germline ends. CDR1 and CDR2 from the germline V gene are MNHNS and SASEGT. The CDR3 runs 15 residues. In DNA form, the CDR3 reads TGTGCCAGCAGTGACCCGTGGGGGGGCGAAACTGAAGCTTTCTTT. This sequence encodes CASSDPWGGETEAFF.

The chain uses TRBV10-3 and TRBJ2-1, with a possible D match to TRBD2 (6 bases). V was clipped by 3 bases and J by 0 bases, with 9 bases between them. The CDR3 has 15 amino acids. CDR1 is ENHRY and CDR2 is SYGVKD in the germline V gene. The CDR3, as DNA: TGTGCCATCAGTGATGAGGGAGGCTCCTACAATGAGCAGTTCTTC. Translated: CAISDEGGSYNEQFF.

This chain uses TRBV27 with TRBJ1-2; tentative D call: TRBD1 (6 bases). This CDR3 comprises 13 residues. Trimming stripped 7 bases from V and 7 bases from J, with 16 bases between. Germline CDR1 reads MNHEY; CDR2 reads SMNVEV (reference sequence). The CDR3 loop is CASMSYEGVGYTF. The CDR3 DNA follows: TGTGCCAGCATGTCGTATGAGGGGGTTGGCTACACCTTC.

The chain carries TRBV11-1 and TRBJ2-1, with D unclear. Trimming removed 4 bases from V and 3 bases from J, with 13 bases in between. Germline-derived CDR1 and CDR2 are SGHAT and FQDESV (reference sequence). The CDR3 spans 15 residues. CDR3 region: CASSYQRASYNEQFF. CDR3 DNA: TGTGCCAGCAGCTATCAGCGTGCCAGCTACAATGAGCAGTTCTTC.

At least ten counts were recorded for this clonotype. The chain employs TRBV20-1 and TRBJ2-7; D remains unclear. The CDR3 is 9 residues long. V was trimmed by 5 bases and J by 7 bases, leaving 6 bases between them. Germline assignment: CDR1 DFQATT and CDR2 SNEGSKA (reference sequence). CDR3 sequence: CSAGVEQYF. DNA of the CDR3: TGCAGTGCTGGGGTTGAGCAGTACTTC.

This clonotype was observed a handful of times. The rearrangement uses TRBV27 and TRBJ1-2; D not resolved. This CDR3 contains 13 residues. Germline CDR1 is MNHEY and CDR2 is SMNVEV (reference sequence). Trimming stripped 5 bases from V and 4 bases from J, with 11 bases between. This CDR3 reads CASSPSWVYGYTF. CDR3 DNA: TGTGCCAGCAGTCCTTCATGGGTCTATGGCTACACCTTC.

The V and J genes are TRBV20-1 and TRBJ2-7; the D call may be TRBD1 or TRBD2 (5 bases each). V was clipped by 0 bases and J by 2 bases, with 11 bases between them. This CDR3 is 14 amino acids long. The V gene's germline CDR1 is DFQATT and CDR2 SNEGSKA (reference sequence). The DNA for the CDR3 is TGCAGTGCTAGAGATTCGGGGCATCCCTACGAGCAGTACTTC. This gives the protein CSARDSGHPYEQYF.

This clonotype was counted only a few times. The chain has TRBV18 and TRBJ1-4; D is unresolved. CDR3 length equals 13 residues. From germline, CDR1 is KGHSH and CDR2 LQKENI. V lost 0 bases and J 5 bases, leaving 4 bases between the germline ends. CDR3 residues: CASSPPGNEKLFF. The CDR3 region has the DNA TGTGCCAGCTCACCACCTGGGAATGAAAAACTGTTTTTT.

This clonotype was picked up a small number of times. The chain has TRBV6-2 or TRBV6-3 and TRBJ1-1; 8 bases fit TRBD1. Germline assignment: CDR1 MNHEY and CDR2 SVGEGT. Unmatched junction bases numbered 6, after V lost 6 bases and J lost 0 bases. The CDR3 covers 15 residues. This chain's CDR3 is CASSPGDRMNTEAFF. DNA for the CDR3: TGTGCCAGCAGCCCCGGGGACAGGATGAACACTGAAGCTTTCTTT.

There are a few counts of this clonotype. The rearrangement joins TRBV12-3 or TRBV12-4 to TRBJ1-6; D is undetermined. The length of the CDR3 is 13 residues. The germline V and J ends were trimmed by 3 bases and 7 bases, with 7 bases remaining between them. CDR3 amino acids: CASSFGRNSPLHF. In nucleotides, the CDR3 is TGTGCCAGCAGTTTTGGGCGGAATTCACCCCTCCACTTT.